This is a list of T cell receptor beta chains from one sample in a study of OX40 agonist ivuxolimab in advanced cancers. Assay: immunoSEQ multiplex PCR; the TCRdb copy retains only in-frame clones and omits some. The table lists around 79,000 clones, 86% of them singletons. Specimen: CD4+ or CD8+ T cells sorted from blood, collected in a trial of the OX40 agonist ivuxolimab. The source of these receptors is an adult with an advanced solid tumor such as melanoma, head and neck, liver or kidney cancer. Both conserved end residues are part of each CDR3. D genes are given only for firm matches. Some rows have no size entry. The others give once, few or many, or a class for an expanded clone.

V	J	D	size	CDR3	DNA
TRBV27	TRBJ1-1	TRBD1	-	CASSSISQGAAEAFF	TGTGCCAGCAGTTCCATTTCGCAGGGGGCCGCTGAAGCTTTCTTT
TRBV28	TRBJ1-1	TRBD1	-	CASSKTGTGNRAFF	TGTGCCAGCAGTAAGACCGGGACAGGGAATCGAGCTTTCTTT
TRBV19	TRBJ2-7	TRBD2	-	CASSPNSGLAVSYEQYF	TGTGCCAGTAGTCCCAATTCGGGCCTAGCGGTCTCCTACGAGCAGTACTTC
TRBV9	TRBJ2-7	-	-	CASSVATEGQQYF	TGTGCCAGCAGCGTAGCTACAGAGGGCCAGCAGTACTTC
TRBV18	TRBJ2-6	TRBD1	-	CASSPFSPTGPGANVLTF	TGTGCCAGCTCACCTTTCTCCCCGACAGGGCCTGGGGCCAACGTCCTGACTTTC
TRBV5-1	TRBJ1-1	-	-	CASSLAVGVYMNTEAFF	TGCGCCAGCAGCTTGGCCGTCGGGGTTTACATGAACACTGAAGCTTTCTTT
TRBV11-2	TRBJ1-1	TRBD1	-	CASSLAQGAPTEAFF	TGTGCCAGCAGCTTAGCACAGGGGGCGCCCACTGAAGCTTTCTTT
TRBV27	TRBJ1-1	-	once	CASNRWGNTEAFF	TGTGCCAGCAATAGATGGGGGAACACTGAAGCTTTCTTT
TRBV6-8	TRBJ1-3	-	once	CASPGERNSGNTIYF	TGTGCCTCCCCGGGGGAAAGGAACTCTGGAAACACCATATATTTT
TRBV5-4	TRBJ1-4	-	-	CAFSGLTNEKLFF	TGTGCCTTCTCCGGACTGACCAATGAAAAACTGTTTTTT
TRBV19	TRBJ2-7	-	-	CASSASAGTFSSYEQYF	TGTGCCAGTAGTGCCTCCGCCGGGACTTTTAGCTCCTACGAGCAGTACTTC
TRBV7-8	TRBJ2-3	-	-	CASRLRLPSTDTQYF	TGTGCCAGCAGACTAAGACTTCCTAGCACAGATACGCAGTATTTT
TRBV2	TRBJ2-5	TRBD2	-	CASTLAGAETQYF	TGTGCCAGCACCCTAGCGGGAGCAGAGACCCAGTACTTC
TRBV28	TRBJ2-2	TRBD2	-	CASSSPGLAPMNTGELFF	TGTGCCAGCAGTTCGCCGGGACTAGCGCCGATGAACACCGGGGAGCTGTTTTTT
TRBV5-1	TRBJ1-2	-	-	CASSLAIGEPANYGYTF	TGCGCCAGCAGCTTGGCCATCGGGGAACCCGCTAACTATGGCTACACCTTC
TRBV10-3	TRBJ1-5	-	-	CAISDRGNQPQHF	TGTGCCATCAGTGACAGGGGAAATCAGCCCCAGCATTTT
TRBV7-2	TRBJ1-3	-	-	CASSSPVVAGNTIYF	TGTGCCAGCAGCTCCCCGGTTGTGGCTGGAAACACCATATATTTT
TRBV19	TRBJ1-1	TRBD1	-	CASRSTGYGVTEAFF	TGTGCCAGTAGGTCGACAGGGTACGGGGTCACTGAAGCTTTCTTT
TRBV19	TRBJ2-5	-	-	CASSASRETQYF	TGTGCCAGTAGTGCCAGCAGAGAGACCCAGTACTTC
TRBV18	TRBJ2-5	-	-	CASSAGSQETQYF	TGTGCCAGCTCGGCGGGAAGCCAAGAGACCCAGTACTTC
TRBV6-5	TRBJ1-1	-	-	CASSRFAEAFF	TGTGCCAGCAGCCGCTTTGCTGAAGCTTTCTTT
TRBV5-1	TRBJ1-2	TRBD1	-	CASSPNEGAFNYGYTF	TGCGCCAGCAGCCCAAATGAGGGGGCTTTTAACTATGGCTACACCTTC
TRBV28	TRBJ1-2	-	-	CASSFSQGARSGYTF	TGTGCCAGCAGTTTCAGCCAGGGTGCGCGGTCTGGCTACACCTTC
TRBV15	TRBJ1-1	-	-	CATSRDNLNTEAFF	TGTGCCACCAGCAGAGATAACCTGAACACTGAAGCTTTCTTT
TRBV29-1	TRBJ2-3	-	few	CSGGDPPRAQYF	TGCAGCGGTGGGGACCCCCCTCGGGCGCAGTATTTT
TRBV11-3	TRBJ2-1	-	-	CASSLEGTGRQFF	TGTGCCAGCAGCTTAGAGGGGACTGGCCGCCAGTTCTTC
TRBV4-2	TRBJ1-6	-	-	CASSQELSGNSYNSPLHF	TGTGCCAGCAGCCAAGAGTTATCGGGGAACTCCTATAATTCACCCCTCCACTTT
TRBV19	TRBJ1-2	TRBD1	-	CASSMLSGQEITYGYTF	TGTGCCAGTAGTATGCTCTCGGGACAGGAGATTACCTATGGCTACACCTTC
TRBV19	TRBJ1-2	-	-	CASRGSGVRSYGYTF	TGTGCCAGTAGGGGAAGTGGGGTAAGGAGCTATGGCTACACCTTC
TRBV10-3	TRBJ2-1	TRBD2	-	CAISTTLAGGGNEQFF	TGTGCCATCAGTACCACACTAGCGGGAGGGGGTAATGAGCAGTTCTTC
TRBV9	TRBJ1-2	TRBD1	-	CASSALPGQGKINYGYTF	TGTGCCAGCAGCGCCCTCCCGGGACAGGGAAAGATCAACTATGGCTACACCTTC
TRBV9	TRBJ2-5	TRBD2	-	CASSVELAGETQYF	TGTGCCAGCAGCGTAGAACTAGCGGGAGAGACCCAGTACTTC
TRBV19	TRBJ1-2	-	-	CASSPLQGRFDGYTF	TGTGCCAGTAGTCCTCTACAGGGACGGTTCGATGGCTACACCTTC
TRBV10-3	TRBJ1-1	TRBD1	few	CAIRVGGQTFSGNTEAFF	TGTGCCATCAGAGTTGGGGGACAGACGTTCAGCGGGAACACTGAAGCTTTCTTT
TRBV7-9	TRBJ2-2	TRBD2	-	CASSFSGSQNTGELFF	TGTGCCAGCAGCTTTAGCGGGTCACAGAACACCGGGGAGCTGTTTTTT
TRBV13	TRBJ2-7	-	-	CASSLEGTYFGEQYF	TGTGCCAGCAGCTTAGAAGGTACTTACTTCGGCGAGCAGTACTTC
TRBV5-1	TRBJ2-5	TRBD1	-	CASSLAGGSGKEQYF	TGCGCCAGCAGCTTGGCAGGGGGCAGTGGAAAGGAGCAGTACTTC
TRBV4-1	TRBJ2-6	TRBD2	-	CASSQVGLADPSGANVLTF	TGCGCCAGCAGCCAAGTCGGACTAGCGGATCCCTCTGGGGCCAACGTCCTGACTTTC
TRBV18	TRBJ1-2	-	-	CASSPPNQGSGYGYTF	TGTGCCAGCTCACCACCGAATCAGGGAAGCGGCTATGGCTACACCTTC
TRBV19	TRBJ2-3	-	-	CASSIGALGTDTQYF	TGTGCCAGTAGTATTGGGGCCTTGGGGACAGATACGCAGTATTTT
TRBV27	TRBJ2-5	-	few	CASSPPGIVKTQYF	TGTGCCAGCAGCCCCCCCGGGATCGTGAAGACCCAGTACTTC
TRBV21-1	TRBJ1-5	-	few	CASSSPDSLNQPQHF	TGTGCCAGCAGCTCCCCGGACAGCCTAAATCAGCCCCAGCATTTT
TRBV6-6	TRBJ1-1	-	-	CASSSRGATEAFF	TGTGCCAGCAGTTCCAGGGGAGCCACTGAAGCTTTCTTT
TRBV7-2	TRBJ1-1	-	few	CASSQGPRGTEAFF	TGTGCCAGCAGCCAAGGGCCGCGGGGCACTGAAGCTTTCTTT
TRBV2	TRBJ2-7	-	-	CASMKPGGGSGLNEQYF	TGTGCCAGCATGAAACCGGGCGGGGGCTCCGGGTTGAACGAGCAGTACTTC
TRBV28	TRBJ2-3	TRBD2	-	CASSAASGGWDTQYF	TGTGCCAGCAGCGCTGCTAGCGGGGGGTGGGATACGCAGTATTTT
TRBV5-4	TRBJ2-3	TRBD2	-	CASSLGLALTDTQYF	TGTGCCAGCAGCTTGGGACTAGCCCTCACAGATACGCAGTATTTT
TRBV10-3	TRBJ2-2	-	-	CAIGEDAANTGELFF	TGTGCCATCGGGGAGGATGCGGCGAACACCGGGGAGCTGTTTTTT
TRBV19	TRBJ2-1	TRBD1	-	CASSITFGQGNNEQFF	TGTGCCAGTAGTATAACGTTCGGACAGGGGAACAATGAGCAGTTCTTC
TRBV27	TRBJ2-2	TRBD2	-	CASSLQKGLAGLGGELFF	TGTGCCAGCAGTTTACAAAAGGGACTAGCGGGATTGGGCGGGGAGCTGTTTTTT
TRBV5-3	TRBJ1-2	TRBD1	-	CARSLTGTGLVYGYTF	TGTGCCAGAAGCTTAACCGGGACAGGGCTCGTCTATGGCTACACCTTC
TRBV27	TRBJ1-5	-	-	CASSFGGSNQPQHF	TGTGCCAGCAGTTTTGGGGGTAGCAATCAGCCCCAGCATTTT